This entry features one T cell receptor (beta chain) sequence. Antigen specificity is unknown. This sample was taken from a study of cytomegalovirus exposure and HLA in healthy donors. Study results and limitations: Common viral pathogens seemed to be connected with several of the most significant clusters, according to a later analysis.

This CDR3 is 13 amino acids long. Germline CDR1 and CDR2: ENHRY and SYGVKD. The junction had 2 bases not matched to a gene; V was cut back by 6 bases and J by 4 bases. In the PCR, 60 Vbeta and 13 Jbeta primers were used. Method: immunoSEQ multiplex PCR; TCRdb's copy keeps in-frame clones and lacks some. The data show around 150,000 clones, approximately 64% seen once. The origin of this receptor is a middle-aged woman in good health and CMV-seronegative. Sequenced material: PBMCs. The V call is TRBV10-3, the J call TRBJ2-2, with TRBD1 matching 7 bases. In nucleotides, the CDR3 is TGTGCCATCAGGGGGGACAGCACCGGGGAGCTGTTTTTT. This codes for CAIRGDSTGELFF.